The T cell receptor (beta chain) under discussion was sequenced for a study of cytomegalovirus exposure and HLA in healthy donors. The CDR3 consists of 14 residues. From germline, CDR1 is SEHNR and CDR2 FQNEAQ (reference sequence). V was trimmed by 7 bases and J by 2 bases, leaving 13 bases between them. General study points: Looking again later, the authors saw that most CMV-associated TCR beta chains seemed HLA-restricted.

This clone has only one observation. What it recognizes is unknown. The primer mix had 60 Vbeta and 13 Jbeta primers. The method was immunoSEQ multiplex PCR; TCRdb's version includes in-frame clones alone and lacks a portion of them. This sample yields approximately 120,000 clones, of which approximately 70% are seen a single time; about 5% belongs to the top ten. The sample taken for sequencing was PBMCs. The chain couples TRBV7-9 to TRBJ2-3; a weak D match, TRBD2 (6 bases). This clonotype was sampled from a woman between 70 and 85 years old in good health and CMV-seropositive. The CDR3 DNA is TGTGCCAGCACCTTGGCTAGCGCCACAGATACGCAGTATTTT. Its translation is CASTLASATDTQYF.